This T cell receptor (beta chain) was identified during a study of CD8 T cells in ankylosing spondylitis. In making TCR beta libraries, quantitative 5'-RACE with molecular barcodes was used. TCRdb ran MiXCR on the 5' RACE reads and lists one entry per CDR3 protein. This sample has around 330,000 distinct CDR3 sequences, with roughly 11% found just once. The sample consisted of blood, either unsorted or a sorted T cell fraction (not recorded which). The source of this sequence is a female donor with ankylosing spondylitis or in good health (not recorded which).

The CDR3 bases are TGTGCCAGCAGCCAAGACAAGGTCTGGGGGACCCAGTACTTC. As protein: CASSQDKVWGTQYF. The chain is built from TRBV3-1 and TRBJ2-5; unclear D gene. The V gene's germline CDR1 is LGHDT and CDR2 YNNKEL (reference sequence). The V and J ends lost 0 bases and 7 bases respectively, with 12 bases between them. This CDR3 spans 14 amino acids.